This T cell receptor (beta chain) is from a study of shared clonotypes between healthy human individuals. Study results and caveats: Only blood samples were collected, and tissue repertoires likely differ.

Points on this clone: As yet, its antigen is unknown.

Trimming cost V 5 bases and J 7 bases, with 17 bases left between them. CDR3 length: 15 residues. Germline V CDR1 and CDR2: SGHAT, FQNNGV. The data were produced by immunoSEQ multiplex PCR, yet TCRdb's version contains in-frame clones alone and is incomplete. This sample has approximately 1,500,000 clones, with 95% to 99% found just once. The V and J genes are TRBV11-2 and TRBJ1-4, with D tentatively TRBD1 (5 bases). The source material was naive CD4+ T cells sorted from blood. Subset given: CD45RA+ positively selected. This receptor was obtained from a man aged 30 to 39 in good health. This CDR3 is CASSPRQFGSEKLFF. The DNA for the CDR3 is TGTGCCAGCAGCCCAAGACAGTTCGGCAGTGAAAAACTGTTTTTT.